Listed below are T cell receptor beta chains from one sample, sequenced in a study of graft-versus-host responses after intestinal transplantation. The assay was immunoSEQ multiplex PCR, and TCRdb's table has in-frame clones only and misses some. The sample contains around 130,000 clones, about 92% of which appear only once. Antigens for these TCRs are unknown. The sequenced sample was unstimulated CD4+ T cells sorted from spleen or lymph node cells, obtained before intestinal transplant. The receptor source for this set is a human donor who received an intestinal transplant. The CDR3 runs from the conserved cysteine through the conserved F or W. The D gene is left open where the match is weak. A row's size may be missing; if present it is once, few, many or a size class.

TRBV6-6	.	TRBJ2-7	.	CASSYSNGGPNYEQYF	TGTGCCAGCAGTTACTCGAACGGGGGACCAAATTACGAGCAGTACTTC
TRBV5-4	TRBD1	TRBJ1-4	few	CASSFTGGEEKLFF	TGTGCCAGCAGCTTTACAGGGGGCGAGGAAAAACTGTTTTTT
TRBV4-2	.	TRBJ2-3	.	CASSRGDTDTQYF	TGTGCCAGCAGCCGGGGGGACACAGATACGCAGTATTTT
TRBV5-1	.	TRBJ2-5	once	CASSLIVAEETQYF	TGCGCCAGCAGCTTGATCGTGGCGGAAGAGACCCAGTACTTC
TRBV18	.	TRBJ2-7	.	CASSAGVVRSSYEQYF	TGTGCCAGCTCAGCCGGGGTGGTGCGCAGCTCCTACGAGCAGTACTTC
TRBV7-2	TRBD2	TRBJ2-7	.	CASSLEPGLRTGEQYF	TGTGCCAGCAGCTTGGAACCGGGACTAAGGACGGGCGAGCAGTACTTC
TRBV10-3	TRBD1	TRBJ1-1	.	CAISPTGGTEAFF	TGTGCCATCAGTCCGACAGGGGGCACTGAAGCTTTCTTT
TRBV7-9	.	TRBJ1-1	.	CASSSRVPVGGANTEAFF	TGTGCCAGCAGCTCCAGGGTCCCGGTGGGGGGAGCTAACACTGAAGCTTTCTTT
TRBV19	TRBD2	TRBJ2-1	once	CASGVAGGHGEQFF	TGTGCCAGTGGGGTAGCGGGGGGGCATGGTGAGCAGTTCTTC
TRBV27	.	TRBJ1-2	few	CASSVTPDRRYGYTF	TGTGCCAGCAGTGTAACCCCGGACAGACGTTATGGCTACACCTTC
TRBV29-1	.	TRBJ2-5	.	CSVLGAGTQYF	TGCAGCGTTCTAGGCGCCGGGACCCAGTACTTC
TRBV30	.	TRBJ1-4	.	CAWGREKLFF	TGTGCCTGGGGTCGAGAAAAACTGTTTTTT
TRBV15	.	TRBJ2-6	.	CATSREAFAGANVLTF	TGTGCCACCAGCAGAGAGGCTTTTGCTGGGGCCAACGTCCTGACTTTC
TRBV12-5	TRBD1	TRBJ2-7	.	CASQAGTVTYEQYF	TGTGCTAGCCAGGCCGGGACAGTGACCTACGAGCAGTACTTC
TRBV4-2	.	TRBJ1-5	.	CASSQGRHQPQHF	TGTGCCAGCAGCCAAGGGAGACATCAGCCCCAGCATTTT
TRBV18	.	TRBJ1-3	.	CASSPWSTGNTIYF	TGTGCCAGCTCACCTTGGAGTACTGGAAACACCATATATTTT
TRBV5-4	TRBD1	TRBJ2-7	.	CASSLEGQGLEQYF	TGTGCCAGCAGCTTGGAGGGACAGGGTTTAGAGCAGTACTTC
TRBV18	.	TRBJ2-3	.	CASSPRAASSTDTQYF	TGTGCCAGCTCACCAAGGGCAGCGTCTAGCACAGATACGCAGTATTTT
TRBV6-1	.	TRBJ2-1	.	CASRNFAYNEQFF	TGTGCCAGCAGGAACTTCGCCTACAATGAGCAGTTCTTC
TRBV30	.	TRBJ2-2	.	CAWRGIGELFF	TGTGCCTGGAGGGGTATCGGGGAGCTGTTTTTT
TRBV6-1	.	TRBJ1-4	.	CASSDIGARLFF	TGTGCCAGCAGTGATATCGGGGCAAGGCTGTTTTTT
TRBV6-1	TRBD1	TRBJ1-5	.	CASSLGQDPSQPQHF	TGTGCCAGCAGTTTGGGACAGGACCCCAGTCAGCCCCAGCATTTT
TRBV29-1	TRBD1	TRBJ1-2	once	CSTGQDYNYGYTF	TGCAGCACAGGACAGGATTACAACTATGGCTACACCTTC
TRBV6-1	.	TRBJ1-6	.	CATIQASGSPLHF	TGTGCCACCATCCAGGCATCGGGCTCACCCCTCCACTTT
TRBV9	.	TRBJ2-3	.	CASSVGGGLDDTQYF	TGTGCCAGCAGCGTAGGGGGGGGGCTCGACGATACGCAGTATTTT
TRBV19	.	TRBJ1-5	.	CASTLRSGQPQHF	TGTGCCAGTACCTTAAGGTCGGGTCAGCCCCAGCATTTT
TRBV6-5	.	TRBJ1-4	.	CASSYRGNEKLFF	TGTGCCAGCAGTTACAGGGGTAATGAAAAACTGTTTTTT
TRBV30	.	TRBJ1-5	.	CAWSGNINQPQHF	TGTGCCTGGAGTGGGAATATTAATCAGCCCCAGCATTTT
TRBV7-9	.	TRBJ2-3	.	CASSPSGSTDTQYF	TGTGCCAGCAGCCCGAGCGGCTCCACAGATACGCAGTATTTT
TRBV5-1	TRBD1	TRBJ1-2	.	CASSLGLGGLNYGYTF	TGCGCCAGCAGCTTGGGTTTAGGGGGCCTCAACTATGGCTACACCTTC
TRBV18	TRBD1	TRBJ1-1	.	CASSPATGGFTEAFF	TGTGCCAGCTCACCCGCAACAGGGGGGTTTACTGAAGCTTTCTTT
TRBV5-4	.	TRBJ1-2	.	CASSLGGQRNYGYTF	TGTGCCAGCAGCTTGGGAGGACAGAGGAATTATGGCTACACCTTC
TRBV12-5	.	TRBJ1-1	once	CASGPPRRTEAFF	TGTGCTAGTGGCCCCCCACGTCGCACTGAAGCTTTCTTT
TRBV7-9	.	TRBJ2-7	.	CASSQNRDAYEQYF	TGTGCCAGCAGCCAAAACAGGGACGCCTACGAGCAGTACTTC
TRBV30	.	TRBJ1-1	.	CAWSGASEAFF	TGTGCCTGGAGTGGTGCCTCTGAAGCTTTCTTT
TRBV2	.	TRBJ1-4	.	CASSVRTVNEKLFF	TGTGCCAGCAGTGTAAGGACGGTAAATGAAAAACTGTTTTTT
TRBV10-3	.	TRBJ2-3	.	CAISESNTDTQYF	TGTGCCATCAGTGAGTCCAACACAGATACGCAGTATTTT
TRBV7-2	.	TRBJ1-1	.	CASSSRRRTEAFF	TGTGCCAGCAGCTCGAGGAGGAGGACTGAAGCTTTCTTT
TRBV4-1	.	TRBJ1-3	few	CASSLGGRGNTIYF	TGCGCCAGCAGCCTTGGGGGGCGCGGAAACACCATATATTTT
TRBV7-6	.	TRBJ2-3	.	CASSPGGLTTDTQYF	TGTGCCAGCAGCCCCGGCGGGCTTACAACAGATACGCAGTATTTT
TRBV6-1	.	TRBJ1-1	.	CASRKGVRAFF	TGTGCCAGCAGGAAAGGGGTGCGGGCTTTCTTT
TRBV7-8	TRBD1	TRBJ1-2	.	CASSLDRVNGYTF	TGTGCCAGCAGCCTCGACAGGGTAAATGGCTACACCTTC
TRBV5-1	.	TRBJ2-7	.	CASSGTGKGGYEQYF	TGCGCCAGCAGCGGAACGGGTAAAGGGGGTTACGAGCAGTACTTC
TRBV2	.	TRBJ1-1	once	CASSPWEGSTEAFF	TGTGCCAGCAGCCCGTGGGAGGGGAGCACTGAAGCTTTCTTT
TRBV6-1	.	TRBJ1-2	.	CALLGGGGGYTF	TGTGCCCTCCTAGGGGGGGGAGGGGGCTACACCTTC
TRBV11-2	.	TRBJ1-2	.	CASSLALDGYGYTF	TGTGCCAGCAGCTTAGCCCTTGATGGGTATGGCTACACCTTC
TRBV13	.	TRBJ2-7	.	CASSLWSADSEQYF	TGTGCCAGCAGCTTATGGAGCGCCGACAGCGAGCAGTACTTC
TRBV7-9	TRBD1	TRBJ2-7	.	CASSRYRGETSYEQYF	TGTGCCAGCAGCCGCTACAGGGGAGAAACCTCCTACGAGCAGTACTTC
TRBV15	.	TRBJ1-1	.	CATSREQTTEAFF	TGTGCCACCAGCAGAGAACAGACCACTGAAGCTTTCTTT
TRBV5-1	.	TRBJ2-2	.	CASSLDTTNTGELFF	TGCGCCAGCAGCTTGGACACTACCAACACCGGGGAGCTGTTTTTT
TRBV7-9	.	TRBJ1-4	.	CASSPGGGTEKLFF	TGTGCCAGCAGCCCCGGTGGGGGGACCGAAAAACTGTTTTTT
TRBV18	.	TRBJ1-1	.	CASSPGGVKTEAFF	TGTGCCAGCTCACCAGGGGGAGTAAAAACTGAAGCTTTCTTT
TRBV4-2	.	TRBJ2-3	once	CASSYGTALTDTQYF	TGTGCCAGCAGTTATGGGACGGCCCTCACAGATACGCAGTATTTT
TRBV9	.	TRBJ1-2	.	CASSVDPPVGGYTF	TGTGCCAGCAGCGTAGATCCCCCCGTGGGGGGCTACACCTTC